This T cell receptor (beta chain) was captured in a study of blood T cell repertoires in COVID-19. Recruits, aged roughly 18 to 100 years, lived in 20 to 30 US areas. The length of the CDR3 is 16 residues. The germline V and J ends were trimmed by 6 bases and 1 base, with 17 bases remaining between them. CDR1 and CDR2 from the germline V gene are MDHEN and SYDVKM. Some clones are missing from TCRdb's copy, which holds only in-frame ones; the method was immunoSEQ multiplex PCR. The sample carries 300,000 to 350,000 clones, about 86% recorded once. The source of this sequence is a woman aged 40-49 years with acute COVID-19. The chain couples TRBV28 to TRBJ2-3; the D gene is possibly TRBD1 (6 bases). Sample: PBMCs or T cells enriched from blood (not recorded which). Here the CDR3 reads CASSSTGWWGTDTQYF. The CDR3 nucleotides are TGTGCCAGCAGCTCTACAGGGTGGTGGGGCACAGATACGCAGTATTTT.